The 10 T cell receptor beta chains below all came from one sample that was sequenced in a study of regulatory T cells. Notes on the study in general: In CD3G-deficient patients, conventional CD4+ T cells were enriched for hydrophobic CDR3 residues at positions 6 and 7.

These receptors are not linked to any known antigen. The PCR used 52 TRBV and 13 TRBJ primers. This table comes from immunoSEQ multiplex PCR, and its TCRdb copy is limited to in-frame clones, with some not included. The sample records approximately 31,000 clones, over 90% being singletons. The sample taken for sequencing was conventional CD4+ T cells sorted from blood. All receptors derive from a child under 10 years old with CD3G deficiency.

CDR3 in DNA: TGTGCCAGTAGTATAGTAGACGGCGGGGAGCAGTACTTC. It encodes CASSIVDGGEQYF. The chain carries TRBV19 and TRBJ2-7; tentatively, D is TRBD2 (5 bases). The CDR3 has 13 amino acids. CDR1 LNHDA and CDR2 SQIVND come from the germline V gene (reference sequence). V lost 1 base and J lost 7, with 11 bases in between.

V and J are TRBV6-4 and TRBJ2-1, with D uncertain. Looked up from germline, CDR1 is MRHNA and CDR2 is SNTAGT. This CDR3 is built from 11 residues. Trimming took off 4 bases at V and 8 bases at J, with 6 bases between the two ends. DNA for the CDR3: TGTGCCAGCAGTGGACGGGATGAGCAGTTCTTC. Translation gives CASSGRDEQFF.

This clone has only one observation. The chain employs TRBV6-1 and TRBJ1-5, with D unclear. In germline, CDR1 is MNHNS, CDR2 SASEGT. The CDR3 is made up of 13 amino acids. Trimming took 2 bases from V and 2 from J, leaving 4 bases between them. CDR3 bases: TGTGCCAGCAGTGAAAGGGGCAATCAGCCCCAGCATTTT. Translating it yields CASSERGNQPQHF.

CDR3 region: CASSHGGTANYGYTF. The DNA for the CDR3 is TGCGCCAGCAGCCATGGCGGGACAGCTAACTATGGCTACACCTTC. This chain uses TRBV4-1 with TRBJ1-2; 7 bases line up with TRBD1. This CDR3 contains 15 residues. Germline CDR1 MGHRA, CDR2 YSYEKL. V gave up 3 bases and J gave up 0 bases; unmatched junction bases: 4.

The rearrangement links TRBV5-1 to TRBJ2-7; 8 nucleotides match TRBD1. Germline V gene data show CDR1 as SGHRS and CDR2 as YFSETQ. J was trimmed by 6 bases and V by 1 base; bases with no gene match: 6. This CDR3 spans 14 amino acids. CDR3 residues: CASSLTPDRGEQYF. The CDR3 bases are TGCGCCAGCAGCTTGACCCCAGACAGGGGCGAGCAGTACTTC.

The chain is built from TRBV19 and TRBJ1-1; D not certain. Germline values: CDR1 LNHDA, CDR2 SQIVND (reference sequence). Trimming removed 5 bases at V and 1 base at J, with 17 bases between. CDR3 length: 16 amino acids. The CDR3 is CASSPHGLAPNTEAFF. CDR3 coding DNA: TGTGCCAGTAGTCCCCATGGCCTGGCCCCGAACACTGAAGCTTTCTTT.

The chain recombines TRBV18 with TRBJ2-1; D is undetermined. With 3 bases removed from V and 8 bases from J, the gap between germline ends came to 8 bases. The length of the CDR3 is 12 residues. Germline lookup yields CDR1 KGHSH and CDR2 LQKENI. The CDR3 here is CASSPKRDEQFF. The CDR3, as DNA: TGTGCCAGCTCACCCAAGCGAGATGAGCAGTTCTTC.

The chain links TRBV28 to TRBJ1-5, with 9 bases identical to TRBD1. V lost 5 bases and J lost 6; bases outside the gene matches: 11. CDR1 is MDHEN, CDR2 SYDVKM, per germline. The CDR3 totals 16 residues. Written as DNA, the CDR3 is TGTGCCAGCAGTCCCGGCGACAGGGGGGACGGTCAGCCCCAGCATTTT. It yields the protein CASSPGDRGDGQPQHF.

This clone was recorded once. The genes are TRBV28 and TRBJ2-7; tentative D call: TRBD2 (6 bases). With 8 bases removed from V and 3 bases from J, the gap between germline ends came to 14 bases. CDR1 MDHEN and CDR2 SYDVKM come from the germline V gene. The CDR3 runs to 13 residues. CDR3 loop: CASSWRERYEQYF. CDR3 sequence (DNA): TGTGCCAGCTCCTGGCGGGAACGCTACGAGCAGTACTTC.

The chain couples TRBV28 to TRBJ2-7, with a tentative D call TRBD1 (5 bases). There are 11 residues in the CDR3. The V gene's germline CDR1 is MDHEN and CDR2 SYDVKM. The V and J ends lost 4 bases and 5 bases respectively, with 6 bases between them. CDR3 DNA sequence: TGTGCCAGCAGTTCAGGGAACGAGCAGTACTTC. This codes for CASSSGNEQYF.